The T cell receptor (beta chain) under discussion was sequenced for a study of cytomegalovirus exposure and HLA in healthy donors. About the research overall: A previous analysis identified approximately 120 million unique TCR beta sequences derived from some 200 million T cells. Findings and caveats of the study: Per a prior analysis, the majority of TCR beta V segments were productive roughly 87% or roughly 30% of the time. Reported findings show TCR beta sequences accurately forecast HLA-A and HLA-B alleles in most subjects.

Use of 60 Vbeta and 13 Jbeta primers characterized the PCR. Assay: immunoSEQ multiplex PCR; the TCRdb copy retains only in-frame clones and omits some. The sample carries over 150,000 clones, approximately 80% recorded once. V was trimmed by 6 bases and J by 2 bases, leaving 11 bases between them. This CDR3 spans 14 amino acids. The germline CDR1 and CDR2 sequences are SNHLY and FYNNEI. On this clone: Its antigen is undetermined.

Whereas donors were nominally healthy upon sampling, unrecorded immune exposures were probable. The material sequenced was PBMCs. V usage is TRBV2 and J usage is TRBJ1-5; D call uncertain. This clonotype was sampled from a woman under 40 in good health and CMV-seropositive. The CDR3 here is CASSATGGNQPQHF. CDR3 DNA sequence: TGTGCCAGCAGCGCGACCGGGGGCAATCAGCCCCAGCATTTT.